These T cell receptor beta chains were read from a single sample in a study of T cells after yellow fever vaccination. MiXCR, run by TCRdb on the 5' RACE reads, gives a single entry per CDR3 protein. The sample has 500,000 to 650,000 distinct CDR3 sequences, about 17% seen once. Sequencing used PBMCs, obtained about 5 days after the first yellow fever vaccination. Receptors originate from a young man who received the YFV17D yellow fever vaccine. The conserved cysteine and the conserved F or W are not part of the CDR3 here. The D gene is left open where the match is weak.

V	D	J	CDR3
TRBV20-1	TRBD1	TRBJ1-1	SARRRTGLNTEAF
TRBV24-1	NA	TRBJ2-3	ATSDFTRTDTQY
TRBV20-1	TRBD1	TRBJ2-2	SVRQGNTGELF
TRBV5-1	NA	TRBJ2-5	ASSAGFEETQY
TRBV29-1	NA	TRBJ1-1	SVELDREAF
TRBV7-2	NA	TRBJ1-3	ASSPTPGPGNTIY
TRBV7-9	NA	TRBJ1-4	ASSPGLSNEKLF
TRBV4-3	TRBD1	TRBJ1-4	ASSPLTGTGGEKLF
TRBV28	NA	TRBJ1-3	ASTRTANTIY
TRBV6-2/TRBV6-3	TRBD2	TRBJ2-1	ASSYDFGGGYNEQF
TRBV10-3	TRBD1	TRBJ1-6	AADTGESYNSPLH